These 27 T cell receptor beta chains share one sample of origin, sequenced in a study of regulatory T cells in long-lasting Graves disease. The time point here: newly diagnosed GD, antithyroid drugs for less than 3 months. PBMC RNA was the source of the TCR library. Construction of the TCR beta libraries employed iRepertoire HTBI primers in conjunction with Arm-PCR of CDR3 regions. A single record per CDR3 protein comes from TCRdb applying MiXCR to the multiplex PCR reads. The repertoire has around 450,000 distinct CDR3 sequences, about 15% of them found once; the top ten carry roughly 8%. The data also belong to a second study, concerning T cells in Graves' hyperthyroidism and ophthalmopathy.

The specimen comprised peripheral blood mononuclear cells (PBMCs), sampled at new diagnosis, from a patient treated with antithyroid drugs. These receptors all stem from a woman aged 35 to 49 with Graves disease.

CDR3 nucleotides: TGCAGCGTTGTTCTAGCGGCCACAGATACGCAGTATTTT. Its protein product is CSVVLAATDTQYF. The V gene is TRBV29-1, the J gene TRBJ2-3; 7 bases are a match to TRBD2. This CDR3 comprises 13 residues. V trimming: 4 bases; J trimming: 2 bases; junction bases outside the gene matches: 3. Germline V gives CDR1 SQVTM, CDR2 ANQGSEA.

The chain employs TRBV2 and TRBJ2-3; 7 nucleotides line up with TRBD2. The V and J ends lost 7 bases and 0 bases, in that order; junction bases with no gene match: 4. Per germline, CDR1 SNHLY and CDR2 FYNNEI. The CDR3 totals 14 residues. The CDR3 here is CASIWGGSTDTQYF. The CDR3 DNA reads TGTGCCAGCATCTGGGGGGGGAGCACAGATACGCAGTATTTT.

This clonotype was counted many times. In nucleotides, the CDR3 is TGTGCCAGCAGTTCCCCACGGACAGGGACGAAAGAGACCCAGTACTTC. It translates to CASSSPRTGTKETQYF. This rearrangement joins TRBV28 to TRBJ2-5; 8 bases line up with TRBD1. Looked up from germline, CDR1 is MDHEN and CDR2 is SYDVKM. V lost 4 bases and J lost 3; bases outside the gene matches: 10. The CDR3 covers 16 residues.

This clonotype was seen ten or more times. This rearrangement joins TRBV20-1 to TRBJ2-7; either TRBD1 or TRBD2 may fit D (5 bases each). CDR3 size: 11 residues. CDR1 and CDR2 (germline): DFQATT, SNEGSKA (reference sequence). Trimming removed 6 bases at V and 6 bases at J, with 12 bases between. The DNA of the CDR3 is TGCAGTGCCCCTGCCGGGGCCGAGCAGTACTTC. Translation: CSAPAGAEQYF.

The chain joins TRBV19 to TRBJ2-3; unclear D gene. Trimming stripped 6 bases from V and 5 bases from J, with 9 bases between. Germline loops: CDR1 LNHDA, CDR2 SQIVND (reference sequence). There are 12 residues in the CDR3. The CDR3 loop is CASRDGLDTQYF. CDR3 nucleotides: TGTGCCAGTAGGGACGGCCTAGATACGCAGTATTTT.

This clonotype was seen many times. The junction departs from the called germline gene at one end, perhaps through a read error. This rearrangement joins TRBV5-1 to TRBJ1-1, with TRBD1 matching over 9 bases. Germline V gives CDR1 SGHRS, CDR2 YFSETQ. The CDR3 covers 14 residues. The DNA of the CDR3 is TGCGCCAGCAGTTTGGACAGGGGGAACACTGAAGCTTTCTTT. It codes for CASSLDRGNTEAFF. The whole variable domain, remainder taken from reference TRBV5-1 and TRBJ1-1, is KAGVTQTPRYLIKTRGQQVTLSCSPISGHRSVSWYQQTPGQGLQFLFEYFSETQRNKGNFPGRFSGRQFSNSRSEMNVSTLELGDSALYLCASSLDRGNTEAFFGQGTRLTVV.

This clonotype was observed at least ten times. This chain joins TRBV12-3 or TRBV12-4 and TRBJ2-5; no definite D call. This CDR3 contains 16 residues. V lost 1 base to trimming and J lost 0 bases, with 12 bases between them. This chain's CDR3 is CASSLGLGLYQETQYF. CDR3 sequence (DNA): TGTGCCAGCAGTTTAGGTTTGGGGTTGTACCAAGAGACCCAGTACTTC.

Turning to this clonotype: This likely reflects a read error, since a far larger clone is one base away. V usage is TRBV12-3 or TRBV12-4 and J usage is TRBJ2-4, with D perhaps matching TRBD1 or TRBD2 (5 bases each). Trimming pared 5 bases from V and 0 bases from J, leaving 11 bases between. This CDR3 has 15 amino acids. The CDR3 bases are TGTGCCAGCAGTCAGGCCGGGACAGCCAAAAACATTCAGTACTTC. Translated: CASSQAGTAKNIQYF.

The chain combines TRBV4-1 with TRBJ2-1; possibly TRBD2 for D (5 bases). The CDR3 sequence is 16 residues long. Germline V gives CDR1 MGHRA, CDR2 YSYEKL. The germline V and J ends were trimmed by 1 base and 3 bases, with 13 bases remaining between them. For the CDR3, the DNA is TGCGCCAGCAGCCAAGGGTATGGGAGTGACTACAATGAGCAGTTCTTC. Protein sequence: CASSQGYGSDYNEQFF.

This clonotype was counted at least ten times. V is TRBV12-5 and J is TRBJ2-3, with D hard to call. The germline V gene has CDR1 LGHNT and CDR2 FRNRAP. This CDR3 is 13 amino acids long. Trimming pared 7 bases from V and 1 base from J, leaving 9 bases between. CDR3 DNA sequence: TGTGCTAGTGTGAGACTGGGCACAGATACGCAGTATTTT. Translated: CASVRLGTDTQYF. Based on the CDR3 plus reference TRBV12-5 and TRBJ2-3, the full variable domain is DARVTQTPRHKVTEMGQEVTMRCQPILGHNTVFWYRQTMMQGLELLAYFRNRAPLDDSGMPKDRFSAEMPDATLATLKIQPSEPRDSAVYFCASVRLGTDTQYFGPGTRLTVL.

This clonotype was observed many times. Relative to the germline gene, one junction end is altered; a read error may explain this. In DNA form, the CDR3 reads TGCGCCAGCAGTGATGGGGGGGGCACAGATACGCAGTATTTT. Translation: CASSDGGGTDTQYF. The V gene is TRBV2, the J gene TRBJ2-3; 7 bases match TRBD2. CDR1 and CDR2 from the germline V gene are SNHLY and FYNNEI. The CDR3 totals 14 residues.

Comment on this clonotype: This may be a read error, as it is one base from a much larger clone. The rearrangement links TRBV11-2 to TRBJ2-5; 7 nucleotides line up with TRBD2. Germline V gives CDR1 SGHAT, CDR2 FQNNGV. This CDR3 is built from 15 residues. Trimming at V came to 3 bases and at J to 1 base, leaving 5 bases not matched to a gene. The CDR3 is CASSFSGLAQETQYF. CDR3 DNA: TGTGCCAGCAGCTTTAGCGGGTTAGCCCAAGAGACCCAGTACTTC. Combining the CDR3 with reference TRBV11-2 and TRBJ2-5 gives the whole variable domain EAGVAQSPRYKIIEKRQSVAFWCNPISGHATLYWYQQILGQGPKLLIQFQNNGVVDDSQLPKDRFSAERLKGVDSTLKIQPAKLEDSAVYLCASSFSGLAQETQYFGPGTRLLVL.

This clonotype was recorded at least ten times. The chain employs TRBV28 and TRBJ2-7, with D maybe TRBD2 (6 bases). The CDR3 is 13 amino acids. From germline, CDR1 is MDHEN and CDR2 SYDVKM. V gave up 8 bases and J gave up 5 bases, with 16 bases separating them. The CDR3 loop reads CASGTYGGHEQYF. The DNA of the CDR3 is TGTGCCAGCGGGACTTACGGTGGGCACGAGCAGTACTTC.

Many counts were recorded for this clonotype. The gene calls are TRBV12-3 or TRBV12-4 and TRBJ2-4; the D call may be TRBD1 or TRBD2 (5 bases each). V lost 5 bases, J lost 0 bases, and 17 bases lay in between. The CDR3 is 17 residues long. The CDR3 DNA reads TGTGCCAGCAGTCACGCGAGGGGTCGGATAGCCAAAAACATTCAGTACTTC. The encoded protein is CASSHARGRIAKNIQYF.

This clonotype was picked up many times. The chain has TRBV19 and TRBJ1-3; no clear D gene. In germline, CDR1 is LNHDA, CDR2 SQIVND (reference sequence). This CDR3 is 13 amino acids long. Between the trimmed V and J ends, which lost 9 bases and 1 base, there was a span of 10 bases. The CDR3 nucleotides read TGTGCCAGCAGTTCAGCTTCTGGAAACACCATATATTTT. As protein: CASSSASGNTIYF.

Many counts were recorded for this clonotype. The chain combines TRBV6-1 with TRBJ1-6, with TRBD1 matching 9 bases. With 7 bases clipped from V and 9 bases from J, the junction kept 7 bases outside the gene matches. The CDR3 totals 14 residues. The V gene's germline CDR1 is MNHNS and CDR2 SASEGT. CDR3 protein: CASNGQGKGSPLHF. CDR3 coding DNA: TGTGCCAGCAACGGACAGGGGAAGGGTTCACCCCTCCACTTT.

A few counts support this clonotype. V and J are TRBV19 and TRBJ1-1, with 9 bases identical to TRBD1. CDR1 and CDR2 from the germline V gene are LNHDA and SQIVND (reference sequence). The CDR3 covers 17 residues. Losses at the gene ends were 6 bases for V and 6 bases for J; bases not matched to a gene: 17. CDR3 DNA sequence: TGTGCCAGTAGGATTGCAGGGACAGGGAGTTCGGGCGCTGAAGCTTTCTTT. This translates into CASRIAGTGSSGAEAFF.

The chain carries TRBV5-1 and TRBJ2-3; D may be TRBD2 (5 bases). Trimming shortened V by 5 bases and J by 2 bases, and 15 bases separated the two germline ends. CDR3 length: 15 residues. Per germline, CDR1 SGHRS and CDR2 YFSETQ. CDR3 region: CASRPYTRYTDTQYF. The CDR3 DNA follows: TGCGCCAGCAGGCCCTACACTAGATACACAGATACGCAGTATTTT. Looking up the rest from reference TRBV5-1 and TRBJ2-3 gives the full variable domain: KAGVTQTPRYLIKTRGQQVTLSCSPISGHRSVSWYQQTPGQGLQFLFEYFSETQRNKGNFPGRFSGRQFSNSRSEMNVSTLELGDSALYLCASRPYTRYTDTQYFGPGTRLTVL.

Many counts were recorded for this clonotype. The chain has TRBV6-1 and TRBJ1-6; 7 positions match TRBD1. V shed 7 bases and J 6 bases; nucleotides not matched to a gene: 6. Germline CDR1 and CDR2: MNHNS and SASEGT. This CDR3 comprises 14 residues. The CDR3: CASKQGPLNSPLHF. CDR3 DNA: TGTGCCAGCAAACAGGGGCCCCTTAATTCACCCCTCCACTTT.

This clonotype has more than one count but fewer than ten. The gene calls are TRBV5-1 and TRBJ2-7, with 9 bases fitting TRBD2. The CDR3 covers 17 residues. Germline V CDR1 and CDR2: SGHRS, YFSETQ. After removal of 0 bases from V and 4 bases from J, the junction contained 11 bases not matched to a gene. CDR3 coding DNA: TGCGCCAGCAGCTTGGGGATCGTAGCGGGAGATGGATACGAGCAGTACTTC. It encodes CASSLGIVAGDGYEQYF.

In this sample, this clonotype turned up many times. This chain connects TRBV6-1 to TRBJ1-4; D gene ambiguous. Germline CDR1 is MNHNS and CDR2 is SASEGT. The V gene lost 6 bases and the J gene lost 7 bases, with 18 bases spanning the gap. The CDR3 totals 15 residues. The CDR3 DNA is TGTGCCAGCAGACCCATACCGCGCGCGGCTGAAAAACTGTTTTTT. Amino acids: CASRPIPRAAEKLFF.

This clonotype was seen many times. J is TRBJ1-2 and V is TRBV27; 8 nucleotides agree with TRBD1. Germline V gene data show CDR1 as MNHEY and CDR2 as SMNVEV (reference sequence). The CDR3 has 14 amino acids. J gave up 4 bases and V 3 bases, and 4 bases lay outside the gene matches. CDR3 sequence reads: CASSFLGQAYGYTF. The DNA of the CDR3 is TGTGCCAGCAGTTTCCTGGGACAGGCCTATGGCTACACCTTC.

In this sample, this clonotype turned up many times. V is TRBV6-2 or TRBV6-3 and J is TRBJ2-1; possible D gene TRBD2, 6 bases. CDR1 and CDR2 from the germline V gene are MNHEY and SVGEGT. The length of the CDR3 is 15 residues. V was clipped by 6 bases and J by 7 bases, with 19 bases between them. The CDR3 DNA follows: TGTGCCAGCAGCCGGGACTCTTCGTATGGGAATGAGCAGTTCTTC. The encoded protein is CASSRDSSYGNEQFF.

The table lists this clonotype with many counts. This chain's CDR3 is CSALGGANTGELFF. The CDR3 DNA is TGCAGCGCCCTCGGGGGGGCGAACACCGGGGAGCTGTTTTTT. The chain recombines TRBV29-1 with TRBJ2-2; 8 bases map to TRBD2. The V segment lost 7 bases and the J segment 0 bases; nucleotides outside the gene matches: 4. The CDR3 runs 14 residues. Germline V gives CDR1 SQVTM, CDR2 ANQGSEA.

This clonotype was picked up many times. The chain combines TRBV7-9 with TRBJ2-3; D gene unclear. Trimming shortened V by 2 bases and J by 2 bases, and 8 bases separated the two germline ends. Germline-derived CDR1 and CDR2 are SEHNR and FQNEAQ (reference sequence). The CDR3 totals 14 residues. The CDR3 spells CASSLKLLTDTQYF. CDR3 nucleotide sequence: TGTGCCAGCAGCTTAAAACTTCTCACAGATACGCAGTATTTT.

J is TRBJ2-7 and V is TRBV5-1; 10 bases map to TRBD1. The junction had 5 bases not matched to a gene; V was cut back by 3 bases and J by 5 bases. CDR3 length: 14 amino acids. In germline, CDR1 is SGHRS, CDR2 YFSETQ. For the CDR3, the DNA is TGCGCCAGCAGCTCCGGGACAGGGGTACACGAGCAGTACTTC. Protein sequence: CASSSGTGVHEQYF.

At least ten counts were recorded for this clonotype. The CDR3 nucleotides read TGCAGTGCTATAGGACTAGCGGGAGGGCGGCTCGAATTAAATGAGCAGTTCTTC. Translating gives CSAIGLAGGRLELNEQFF. The chain combines TRBV20-1 with TRBJ2-1; 15 bases match TRBD2. CDR1 and CDR2 from the germline V gene are DFQATT and SNEGSKA (reference sequence). V was clipped by 4 bases and J by 7 bases; unmatched bases: 14. CDR3 size: 18 residues.